These 24 T cell receptor beta chains came from one sample sequenced in a study of blood T cell repertoires in COVID-19. This table comes from immunoSEQ multiplex PCR, and its TCRdb copy is limited to in-frame clones, with some not included. The sample contains 250,000 or so clones, about 73% of which appear only once. Material: peripheral blood. The origin of the receptors is an elderly woman with acute or convalescent COVID-19.

The CDR3 coding sequence is TGTGCCAGCAGTATAGATCCCGGGACAGGGCCGGGCTATGGCTACACCTTC. It translates to CASSIDPGTGPGYGYTF. The chain joins TRBV27 to TRBJ1-2; 9 bases match TRBD1. From germline, CDR1 is MNHEY and CDR2 SMNVEV (reference sequence). V was pared by 5 bases and J by 4 bases, with 14 bases of the junction left unmatched. The CDR3 totals 17 residues.

The chain joins TRBV19 to TRBJ1-5; D ambiguous. Germline V gene sequence: CDR1 LNHDA, CDR2 SQIVND (reference sequence). V was clipped by 4 bases and J by 3 bases, with 7 bases between them. The CDR3 is 13 amino acids. CDR3 nucleotide sequence: TGTGCCAGTAGTACGGGATTCAATCAGCCCCAGCATTTT. Residues: CASSTGFNQPQHF.

This chain links TRBV7-6 with TRBJ2-3; 8 bases are shared with TRBD2. The germline CDR1 and CDR2 sequences are SGHVS and FNYEAQ. V shed 1 base and J 6 bases; nucleotides not matched to a gene: 9. This CDR3 contains 16 residues. This CDR3 is CASSLVRAGAGDTQYF. In nucleotides, the CDR3 is TGTGCCAGCAGCTTAGTCCGAGCGGGGGCGGGGGATACGCAGTATTTT.

The rearrangement joins TRBV27 to TRBJ2-2; 9 nucleotides agree with TRBD1. V dropped 3 bases and J dropped 6; count of bases not matched to a gene: 2. The CDR3 loop spans 14 amino acids. Germline-derived CDR1 and CDR2 are MNHEY and SMNVEV (reference sequence). The CDR3, as DNA: TGTGCCAGCAGTTTTCGGACAGGGGCCGGGGAGCTGTTTTTT. This codes for CASSFRTGAGELFF.

The chain couples TRBV29-1 to TRBJ1-3; tentative D call: TRBD1 (5 bases). The length of the CDR3 is 14 residues. The germline CDR1 and CDR2 sequences are SQVTM and ANQGSEA. Trimming shortened V by 2 bases and J by 3 bases, and 11 bases separated the two germline ends. CDR3 loop: CSVEKGRVGNTIYF. CDR3 nucleotide sequence: TGCAGCGTTGAAAAGGGGAGGGTTGGAAACACCATATATTTT.

The chain recombines TRBV2 with TRBJ2-7; 8 positions agree with TRBD2. The V and J ends lost 6 bases and 7 bases, in that order; junction bases with no gene match: 8. CDR3 size: 13 residues. Germline CDR1 reads SNHLY; CDR2 reads FYNNEI. The CDR3 bases are TGTGCCAGCAGGGAAAGCGGGAGAGGGGAGCAGTACTTC. Translating gives CASRESGRGEQYF.

This clone was found a few times. V usage is TRBV25-1 and J usage is TRBJ1-1; TRBD1 might be the D (5 bases). This CDR3 is built from 15 residues. Looked up from germline, CDR1 is MGHDK and CDR2 is SYGVNS. Trimming cost V 2 bases and J 1 base, with 11 bases left between them. This chain's CDR3 is CASSELSGGNTEAFF. The CDR3 coding sequence is TGTGCCAGCAGTGAACTTTCGGGGGGGAACACTGAAGCTTTCTTT.

The chain has TRBV24-1 and TRBJ2-1; D is uncertain. V dropped 4 bases and J dropped 4 bases, with 7 bases sitting between them. The CDR3 is 13 amino acids. The germline CDR1 and CDR2 sequences are KGHDR and SFDVKD. The DNA of the CDR3 is TGTGCCACCAGTGACCCTAAATACAATGAGCAGTTCTTC. Translating it yields CATSDPKYNEQFF.

The J gene is TRBJ1-2, the V gene TRBV5-1; 9 bases fit TRBD1. Unmatched junction bases numbered 8, after V lost 3 bases and J lost 5 bases. This CDR3 region has 15 residues. CDR1 and CDR2 (germline): SGHRS, YFSETQ. The CDR3 reads CASSSGQGSTYGYTF. In nucleotides, the CDR3 is TGCGCCAGCAGCTCGGGACAGGGCTCTACATATGGCTACACCTTC.

V gene TRBV24-1 combines with J gene TRBJ1-6, with 10 bases lining up with TRBD1. CDR3 length equals 17 residues. Germline-derived CDR1 and CDR2 are KGHDR and SFDVKD. V dropped 3 bases and J dropped 1; count of bases not matched to a gene: 2. DNA for the CDR3: TGTGCCACCAGTGATGGACAGGGGGGGTCCTATAATTCACCCCTCCACTTT. Translation gives CATSDGQGGSYNSPLHF.

This clone was picked up a small number of times. This chain joins TRBV25-1 and TRBJ1-2, with D possibly being TRBD1 (5 bases). Germline CDR1 reads MGHDK; CDR2 reads SYGVNS. This CDR3 spans 11 amino acids. The V end lost 6 bases, the J end lost 8 bases, and 10 bases lay between the germline ends. The CDR3 DNA is TGTGCCAGCAGCAGGGCGGGGGGCTACACCTTC. Translation: CASSRAGGYTF.

The rearrangement links TRBV6-6 to TRBJ2-1; 10 nucleotides line up with TRBD2. This CDR3 region has 14 residues. CDR1 MNHNY and CDR2 SVGAGI come from the germline V gene (reference sequence). The junction had 3 bases not matched to a gene; V was cut back by 4 bases and J by 6 bases. CDR3: CASSSAGGINEQFF. The CDR3 DNA reads TGTGCCAGCAGTTCAGCGGGAGGGATCAATGAGCAGTTCTTC.

This clone was seen only a few times. The chain carries TRBV6-5 and TRBJ1-2, with D maybe TRBD1 (5 bases). The CDR3 extends over 15 amino acids. Trimming cost V 2 bases and J 1 base, with 11 bases left between them. From germline, CDR1 is MNHEY and CDR2 SVGAGI. This CDR3 reads CASSYGRVGNYGYTF. Written as DNA, the CDR3 is TGTGCCAGCAGTTACGGCAGGGTCGGTAACTATGGCTACACCTTC.

This clone has only a few counts. The chain combines TRBV3-1 (or the pseudogene TRBV3-2) with TRBJ2-5, with D possibly matching TRBD2 (5 bases). V lost 4 bases to trimming and J lost 5 bases, with 14 bases between them. Germline CDR1 and CDR2: LGHDT and YNNKEL (reference sequence). CDR3 length: 14 residues. CDR3 amino acids: CASSPAGQVETQYF. The CDR3 nucleotides are TGTGCCAGCAGCCCGGCGGGTCAGGTGGAGACCCAGTACTTC.

To note about this clone: Being one base from a much bigger clone, this may be a read error. This same CDR3 is encoded by further DNA sequences in the sample. V and J are TRBV3-1 (or the pseudogene TRBV3-2) and TRBJ2-1, with D hard to call. Trimming cost V 8 bases and J 8 bases, with 10 bases left between them. Per germline, CDR1 LGHDT and CDR2 YNNKEL (reference sequence). The CDR3 length is 11 residues. CDR3 amino acids: CASGKSDEQFF. The CDR3 DNA is TGTGCCAGCGGTAAAAGCGATGAGCAGTTCTTC.

The chain is built from TRBV7-2 and TRBJ2-1, with D tentatively TRBD2 (5 bases). V was pared by 4 bases and J by 9 bases, with 13 bases between. Germline V gene lookup returns CDR1 SGHTA and CDR2 FQGNSA. This CDR3 contains 13 residues. The CDR3: CASSSTGYGEQFF. DNA for the CDR3: TGTGCCAGCAGCTCCACGGGGTACGGTGAGCAGTTCTTC.

V and J are TRBV5-1 and TRBJ1-1; D ambiguous. The germline V gene has CDR1 SGHRS and CDR2 YFSETQ. This CDR3 comprises 14 residues. Trimming stripped 1 base from V and 1 base from J, with 8 bases between. The CDR3: CASSLSRENTEAFF. The CDR3 region has the DNA TGCGCCAGCAGCTTGTCACGGGAGAACACTGAAGCTTTCTTT.

The chain recombines TRBV10-3 with TRBJ1-6, with a possible D match to TRBD1 (6 bases). Germline CDR1 is ENHRY and CDR2 is SYGVKD. This CDR3 is built from 18 residues. Between the trimmed V and J ends, which lost 10 bases and 9 bases, there was a span of 31 bases. CDR3 amino acids: CARDIADRFDGHPSPLHF. The CDR3 DNA reads as TGTGCCAGGGACATTGCTGATAGGTTCGATGGCCATCCTTCACCCCTCCACTTT.

The chain couples TRBV5-1 to TRBJ2-1; 13 bases fit TRBD2. The junction had 4 bases not matched to a gene; V was cut back by 7 bases and J by 0 bases. Germline loops: CDR1 SGHRS, CDR2 YFSETQ. The CDR3 covers 16 residues. DNA for the CDR3: TGCGCCAGCCGGGGACTAGCGGGGAGCTCCTACAATGAGCAGTTCTTC. Translated: CASRGLAGSSYNEQFF.

V is TRBV3-1 (or the pseudogene TRBV3-2) and J is TRBJ1-2; D is uncertain. Germline loops: CDR1 LGHDT, CDR2 YNNKEL (reference sequence). The CDR3 is 13 residues long. V lost 3 bases, J lost 6 bases, and 11 bases lay in between. The CDR3 protein is CASSHRGAHGYTF. DNA for the CDR3: TGTGCCAGCAGCCACCGGGGTGCCCATGGCTACACCTTC.

CDR3 bases: TGTGCCAGCAGCTTCCTTTTTGGGCAGGACTACGAGCAGTACTTC. Protein sequence: CASSFLFGQDYEQYF. The chain is built from TRBV7-8 and TRBJ2-7; D gene ambiguous. The germline CDR1 and CDR2 sequences are SGHVS and FQNEAQ. V gave up 3 bases and J gave up 3 bases, with 15 bases separating them. The CDR3 loop spans 15 amino acids.

The genes are TRBV27 and TRBJ2-7, with TRBD2 identical over 11 bases. The V gene end was trimmed by 6 bases and the J gene end by 3 bases; junction bases not matched to a gene: 7. This CDR3 comprises 15 residues. Germline CDR1 reads MNHEY; CDR2 reads SMNVEV (reference sequence). The CDR3 nucleotides are TGTGCCAGCAGGGGCCTCGGGACTAGCGGCTACGAGCAGTACTTC. This gives the protein CASRGLGTSGYEQYF.

The chain employs TRBV19 and TRBJ2-3; TRBD2 matches 11 bases. Germline values: CDR1 LNHDA, CDR2 SQIVND (reference sequence). The ends lost 0 bases at V and 3 bases at J; junction bases unmatched: 2. The CDR3 is 16 amino acids. The CDR3 reads CASSIDTSGGTDTQYF. In DNA, the CDR3 is TGTGCCAGTAGTATAGATACTAGCGGGGGAACAGATACGCAGTATTTT.

There are a few counts of this clone. The chain joins TRBV18 to TRBJ2-5; 7 bases are shared with TRBD1. CDR3 size: 16 residues. Trimming took 6 bases from V and 0 from J; bases not matched to a gene: 10. Germline CDR1 and CDR2: KGHSH and LQKENI. The CDR3 coding sequence is TGTGCCAGCTCCCCGACTCACCAGGGGGACCAAGAGACCCAGTACTTC. It yields the protein CASSPTHQGDQETQYF.